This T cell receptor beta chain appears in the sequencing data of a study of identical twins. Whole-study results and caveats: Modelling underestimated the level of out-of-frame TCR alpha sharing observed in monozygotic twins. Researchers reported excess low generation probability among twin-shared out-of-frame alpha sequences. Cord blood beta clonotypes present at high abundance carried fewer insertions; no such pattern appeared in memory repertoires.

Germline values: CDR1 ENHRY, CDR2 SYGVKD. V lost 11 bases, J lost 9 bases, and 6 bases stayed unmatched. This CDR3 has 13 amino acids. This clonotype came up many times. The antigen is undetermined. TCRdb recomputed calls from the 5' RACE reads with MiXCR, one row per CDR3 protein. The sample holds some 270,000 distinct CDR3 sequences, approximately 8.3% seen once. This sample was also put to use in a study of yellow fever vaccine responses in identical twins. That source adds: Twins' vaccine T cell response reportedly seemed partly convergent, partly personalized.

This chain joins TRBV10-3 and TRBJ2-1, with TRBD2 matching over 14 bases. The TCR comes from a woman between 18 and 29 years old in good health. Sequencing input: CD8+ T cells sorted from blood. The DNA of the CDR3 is TGTGCCGTGGGACTAGCGGGAGCCGGTGAGCAGTTCTTC. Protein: CAVGLAGAGEQFF.